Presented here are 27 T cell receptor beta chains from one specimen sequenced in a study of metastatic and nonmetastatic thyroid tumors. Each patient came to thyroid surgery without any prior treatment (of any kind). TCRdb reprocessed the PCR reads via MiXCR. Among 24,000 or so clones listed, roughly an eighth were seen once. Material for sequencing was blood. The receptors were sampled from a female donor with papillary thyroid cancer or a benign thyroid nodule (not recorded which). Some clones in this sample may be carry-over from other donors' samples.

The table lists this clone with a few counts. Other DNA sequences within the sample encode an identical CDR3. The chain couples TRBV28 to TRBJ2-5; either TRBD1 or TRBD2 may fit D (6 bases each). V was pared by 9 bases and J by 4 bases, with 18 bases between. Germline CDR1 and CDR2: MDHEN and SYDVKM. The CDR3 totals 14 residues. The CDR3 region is CASGGRGRLETQYF. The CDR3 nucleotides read TGTGCCAGTGGTGGTCGGGGGCGCTTAGAGACCCAGTACTTC.

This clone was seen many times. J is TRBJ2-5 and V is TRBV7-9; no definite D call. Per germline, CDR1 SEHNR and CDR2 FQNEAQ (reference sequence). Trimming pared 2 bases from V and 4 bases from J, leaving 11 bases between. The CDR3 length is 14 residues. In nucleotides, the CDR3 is TGTGCCAGCAGCTTATGGGGAATTGGAGAGACCCAGTACTTC. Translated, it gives CASSLWGIGETQYF.

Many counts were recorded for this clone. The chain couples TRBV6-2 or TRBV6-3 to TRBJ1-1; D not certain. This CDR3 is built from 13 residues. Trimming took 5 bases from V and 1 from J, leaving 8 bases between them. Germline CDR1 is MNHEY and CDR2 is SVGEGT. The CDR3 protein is CASSDTGNTEAFF. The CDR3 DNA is TGTGCCAGCAGTGATACGGGGAACACTGAAGCTTTCTTT.

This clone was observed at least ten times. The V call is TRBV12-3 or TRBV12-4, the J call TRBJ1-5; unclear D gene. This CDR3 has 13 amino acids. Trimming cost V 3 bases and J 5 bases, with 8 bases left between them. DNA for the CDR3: TGTGCCAGCAGTTTTCAACTTGATCAGCCCCAGCATTTT. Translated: CASSFQLDQPQHF.

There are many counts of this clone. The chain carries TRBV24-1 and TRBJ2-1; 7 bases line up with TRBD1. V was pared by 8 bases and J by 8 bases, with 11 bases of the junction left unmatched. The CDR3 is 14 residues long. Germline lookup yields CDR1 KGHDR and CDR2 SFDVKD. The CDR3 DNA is TGTGCCACCAAAGGGGGCGCGGAGGCCCATGAGCAGTTCTTC. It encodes CATKGGAEAHEQFF.

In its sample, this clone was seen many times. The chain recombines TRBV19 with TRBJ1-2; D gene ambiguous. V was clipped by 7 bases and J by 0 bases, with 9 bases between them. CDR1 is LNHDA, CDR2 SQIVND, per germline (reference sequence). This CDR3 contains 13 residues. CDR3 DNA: TGTGCCAGTACCCCCAGCACTAACTATGGCTACACCTTC. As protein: CASTPSTNYGYTF.

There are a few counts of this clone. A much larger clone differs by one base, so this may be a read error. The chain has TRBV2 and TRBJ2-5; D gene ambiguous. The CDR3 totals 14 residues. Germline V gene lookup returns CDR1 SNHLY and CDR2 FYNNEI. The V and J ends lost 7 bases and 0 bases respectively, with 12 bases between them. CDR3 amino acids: CASIDGRYQETQYF. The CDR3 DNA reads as TGTGCCAGCATTGATGGCAGGTACCAAGAGACCCAGTACTTC. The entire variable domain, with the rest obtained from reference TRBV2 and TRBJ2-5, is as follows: EPEVTQTPSHQVTQMGQEVILRCVPISNHLYFYWYRQILGQKVEFLVSFYNNEISEKSEIFDDQFSVERPDGSNFTLKIRSTKLEDSAMYFCASIDGRYQETQYFGPGTRLLVL.

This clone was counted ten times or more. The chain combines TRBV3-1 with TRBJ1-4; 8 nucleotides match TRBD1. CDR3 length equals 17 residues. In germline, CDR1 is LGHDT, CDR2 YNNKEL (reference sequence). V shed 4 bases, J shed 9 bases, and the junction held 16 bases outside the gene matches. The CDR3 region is CASSLRLTGTGSQKLFF. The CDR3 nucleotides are TGTGCCAGCAGCCTGAGACTCACAGGGACAGGATCGCAAAAACTGTTTTTT.

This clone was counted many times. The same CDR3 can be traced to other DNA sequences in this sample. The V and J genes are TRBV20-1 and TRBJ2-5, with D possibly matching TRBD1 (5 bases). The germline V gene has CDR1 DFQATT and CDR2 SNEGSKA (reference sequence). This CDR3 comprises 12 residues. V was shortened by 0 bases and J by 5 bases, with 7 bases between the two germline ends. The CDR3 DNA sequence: TGCAGTGCTAGAGATTACAGGGAGACCCAGTACTTC. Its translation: CSARDYRETQYF.

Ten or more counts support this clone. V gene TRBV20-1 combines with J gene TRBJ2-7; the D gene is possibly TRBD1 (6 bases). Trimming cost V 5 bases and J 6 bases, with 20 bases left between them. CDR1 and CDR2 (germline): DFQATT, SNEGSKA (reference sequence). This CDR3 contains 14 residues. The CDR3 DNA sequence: TGCAGTGCTCGGACAGCCGTCCGGGATGGCGAGCAGTACTTC. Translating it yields CSARTAVRDGEQYF.

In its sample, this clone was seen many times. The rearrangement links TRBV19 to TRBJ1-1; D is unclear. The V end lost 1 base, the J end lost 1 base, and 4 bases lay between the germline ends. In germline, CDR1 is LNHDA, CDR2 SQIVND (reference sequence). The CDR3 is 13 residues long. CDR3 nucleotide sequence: TGTGCCAGTAGTATAGTCTCGAACACTGAAGCTTTCTTT. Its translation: CASSIVSNTEAFF.

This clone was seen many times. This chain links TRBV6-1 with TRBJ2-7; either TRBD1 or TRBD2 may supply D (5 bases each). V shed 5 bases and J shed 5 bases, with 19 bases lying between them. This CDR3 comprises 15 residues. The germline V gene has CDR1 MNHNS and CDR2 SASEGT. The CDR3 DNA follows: TGTGCCAGCAGTTATTCCGTGCCGGGGCCCCACGAGCAGTACTTC. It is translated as CASSYSVPGPHEQYF.

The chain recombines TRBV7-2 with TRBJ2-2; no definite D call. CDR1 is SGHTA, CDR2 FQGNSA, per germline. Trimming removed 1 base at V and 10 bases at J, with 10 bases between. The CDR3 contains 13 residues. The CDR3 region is CASSLGSTVELFF. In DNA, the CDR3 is TGTGCCAGCAGCTTAGGCAGCACTGTGGAGCTGTTTTTT. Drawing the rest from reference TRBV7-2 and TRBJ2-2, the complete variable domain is GAGVSQSPSNKVTEKGKDVELRCDPISGHTALYWYRQSLGQGLEFLIYFQGNSAPDKSGLPSDRFSAERTGGSVSTLTIQRTQQEDSAVYLCASSLGSTVELFFGEGSRLTVL.

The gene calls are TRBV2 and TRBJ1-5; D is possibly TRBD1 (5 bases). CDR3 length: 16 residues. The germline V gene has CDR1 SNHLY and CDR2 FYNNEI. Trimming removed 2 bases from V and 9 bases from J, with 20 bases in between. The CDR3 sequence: CASSEHTGVPRRPQHF. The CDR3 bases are TGTGCCAGCAGTGAACATACAGGAGTGCCCCGGCGGCCCCAGCATTTT.

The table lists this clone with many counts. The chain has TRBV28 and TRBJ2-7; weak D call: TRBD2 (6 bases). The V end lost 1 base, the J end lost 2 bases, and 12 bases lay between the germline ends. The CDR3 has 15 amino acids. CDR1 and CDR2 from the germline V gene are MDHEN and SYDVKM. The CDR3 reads CASSLSKLAAYEQYF. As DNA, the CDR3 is TGTGCCAGCAGTTTATCAAAACTAGCAGCCTACGAGCAGTACTTC. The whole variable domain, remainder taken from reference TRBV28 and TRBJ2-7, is DVKVTQSSRYLVKRTGEKVFLECVQDMDHENMFWYRQDPGLGLRLIYFSYDVKMKEKGDIPEGYSVSREKKERFSLILESASTNQTSMYLCASSLSKLAAYEQYFGPGTRLTVT.

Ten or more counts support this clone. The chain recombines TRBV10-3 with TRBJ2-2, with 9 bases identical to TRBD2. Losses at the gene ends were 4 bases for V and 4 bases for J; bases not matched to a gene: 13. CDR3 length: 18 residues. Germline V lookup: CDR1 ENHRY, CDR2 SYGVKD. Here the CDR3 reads CAISGTSAISGGTGELFF. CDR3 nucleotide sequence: TGTGCCATCAGTGGGACTAGCGCCATTTCCGGCGGCACCGGGGAGCTGTTTTTT.

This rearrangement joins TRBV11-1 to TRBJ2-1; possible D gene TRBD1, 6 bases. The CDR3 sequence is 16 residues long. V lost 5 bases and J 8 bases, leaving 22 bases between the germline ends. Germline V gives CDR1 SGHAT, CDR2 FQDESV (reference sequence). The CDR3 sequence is CASSGRDTPWWDEQFF. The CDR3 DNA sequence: TGTGCCAGCAGCGGCCGGGACACCCCGTGGTGGGATGAGCAGTTCTTC.

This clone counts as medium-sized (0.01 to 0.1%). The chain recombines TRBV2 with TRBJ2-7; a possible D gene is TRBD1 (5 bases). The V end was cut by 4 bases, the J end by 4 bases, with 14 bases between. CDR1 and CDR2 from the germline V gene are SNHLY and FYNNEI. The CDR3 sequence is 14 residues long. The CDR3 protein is CASSGGASKYEQYF. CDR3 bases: TGTGCCAGCAGTGGGGGCGCGTCAAAGTACGAGCAGTACTTC.

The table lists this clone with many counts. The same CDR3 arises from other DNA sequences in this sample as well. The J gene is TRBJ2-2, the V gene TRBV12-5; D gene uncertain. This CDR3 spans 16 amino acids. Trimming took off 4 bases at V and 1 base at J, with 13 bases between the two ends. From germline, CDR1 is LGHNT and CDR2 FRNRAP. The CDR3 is CASGSLPTGNTGELFF. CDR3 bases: TGTGCTAGTGGTTCTCTCCCGACTGGGAACACCGGGGAGCTGTTTTTT.

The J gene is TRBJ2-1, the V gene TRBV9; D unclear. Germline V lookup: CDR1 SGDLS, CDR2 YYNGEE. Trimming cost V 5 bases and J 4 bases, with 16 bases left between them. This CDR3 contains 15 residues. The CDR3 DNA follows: TGTGCCAGCAGACTTCCCTTTGGCGGATACAATGAGCAGTTCTTC. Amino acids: CASRLPFGGYNEQFF.

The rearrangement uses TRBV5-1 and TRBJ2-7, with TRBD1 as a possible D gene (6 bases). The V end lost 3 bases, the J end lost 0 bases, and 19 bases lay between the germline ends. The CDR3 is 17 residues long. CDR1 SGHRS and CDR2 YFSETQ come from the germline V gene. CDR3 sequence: CASSSASVQGVSYEQYF. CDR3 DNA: TGCGCCAGCAGCTCGGCGTCCGTACAGGGTGTCTCCTACGAGCAGTACTTC.

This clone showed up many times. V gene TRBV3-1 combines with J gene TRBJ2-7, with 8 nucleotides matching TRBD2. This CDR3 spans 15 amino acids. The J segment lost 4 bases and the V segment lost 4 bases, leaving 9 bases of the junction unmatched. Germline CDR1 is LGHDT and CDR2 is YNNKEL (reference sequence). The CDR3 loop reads CASSPGLADSYEQYF. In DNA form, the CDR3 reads TGTGCCAGCAGCCCAGGACTAGCAGATTCTTACGAGCAGTACTTC.

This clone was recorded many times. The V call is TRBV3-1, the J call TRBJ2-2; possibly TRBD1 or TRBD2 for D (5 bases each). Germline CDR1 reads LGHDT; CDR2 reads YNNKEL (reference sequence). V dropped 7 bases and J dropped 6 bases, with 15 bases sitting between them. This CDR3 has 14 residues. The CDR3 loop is CASTDPGTSGELFF. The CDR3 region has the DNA TGTGCCAGCACCGACCCCGGGACGTCCGGGGAGCTGTTTTTT.

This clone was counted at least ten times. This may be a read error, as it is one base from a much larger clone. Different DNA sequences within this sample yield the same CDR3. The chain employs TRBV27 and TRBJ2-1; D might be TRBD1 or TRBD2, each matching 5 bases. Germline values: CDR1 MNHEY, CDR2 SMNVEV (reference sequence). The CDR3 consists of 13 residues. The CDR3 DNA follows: TGTGCTAGCAGTTTAATGGGCTGGGACGAGCAGTTCTTC. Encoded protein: CASSLMGWDEQFF.

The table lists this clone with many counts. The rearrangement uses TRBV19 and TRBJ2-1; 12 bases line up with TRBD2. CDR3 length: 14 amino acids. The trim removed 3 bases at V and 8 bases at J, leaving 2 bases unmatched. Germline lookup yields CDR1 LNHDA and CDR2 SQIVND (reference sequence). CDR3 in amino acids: CASSMASGRDEQFF. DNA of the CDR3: TGTGCCAGTAGTATGGCTAGCGGGAGGGATGAGCAGTTCTTC.

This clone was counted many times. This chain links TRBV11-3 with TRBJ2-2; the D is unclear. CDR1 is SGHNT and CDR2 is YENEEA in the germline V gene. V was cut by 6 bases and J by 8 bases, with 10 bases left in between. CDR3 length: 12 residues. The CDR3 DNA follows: TGTGCCAGCAGGCGAGTTGGAGGGGAGCTGTTTTTT. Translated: CASRRVGGELFF.

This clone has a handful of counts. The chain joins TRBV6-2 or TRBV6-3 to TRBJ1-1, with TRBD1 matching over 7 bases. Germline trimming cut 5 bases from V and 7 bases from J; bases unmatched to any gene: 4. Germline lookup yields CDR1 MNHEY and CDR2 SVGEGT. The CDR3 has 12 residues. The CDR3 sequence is CASSRTGREAFF. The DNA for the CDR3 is TGTGCCAGCAGTCGGACAGGCCGTGAAGCTTTCTTT.